The 5 T cell receptor beta chains below come from one sample, sequenced in a study of cytomegalovirus exposure and HLA in healthy donors. 13 Jbeta primers and 60 Vbeta primers were used for the PCR. The repertoire was sequenced with immunoSEQ multiplex PCR; TCRdb's copy has only in-frame clones and lacks some. The data show about 150,000 clones, with roughly 9.7% seen just once and 1.8% held by the top ten. The sequencing input was PBMCs. These receptors all come from a man aged 45 to 65 in good health and CMV-seronegative.

This clone came up a few times. CDR3 protein: CASGGTGEASYEQYF. The CDR3 DNA sequence: TGTGCCAGTGGGGGGACAGGGGAGGCCTCCTACGAGCAGTACTTC. This rearrangement joins TRBV19 to TRBJ2-7; TRBD1 agrees at 10 bases. The germline V gene encodes CDR1 LNHDA and CDR2 SQIVND (reference sequence). V dropped 8 bases and J dropped 0; count of bases not matched to a gene: 7. The CDR3 loop spans 15 amino acids.

CDR3 nucleotides: TGTGCCAGCTCAAAGACCCCAGGGAATAGCAATCAGCCCCAGCATTTT. It is translated as CASSKTPGNSNQPQHF. The V and J genes are TRBV18 and TRBJ1-5; TRBD1 is a possible D gene (5 bases). Trimming stripped 5 bases from V and 0 bases from J, with 14 bases between. The CDR3 extends over 16 amino acids. Germline CDR1 reads KGHSH; CDR2 reads LQKENI.

The table lists this clone with a few counts. The rearrangement links TRBV30 to TRBJ1-1, with a weak D call TRBD1 (5 bases). Germline V gives CDR1 GTSNPN, CDR2 SVGIG (reference sequence). This CDR3 is built from 15 residues. The V and J ends lost 1 base and 4 bases respectively, with 16 bases between them. The CDR3 DNA reads TGTGCCTGGAGTGCTTCGGGGCGGCGGGGCACTGAAGCTTTCTTT. It encodes CAWSASGRRGTEAFF.

This clone was seen only a few times. This rearrangement joins TRBV23-1 to TRBJ1-1; D possibly corresponds to TRBD1 (6 bases). TRBV23-1 is reported as an ORF; its role is uncertain. V was pared by 0 bases and J by 4 bases, with 15 bases between. The CDR3 has 16 residues. The CDR3 protein is CASSQSRAGVCTEAFF. CDR3 DNA sequence: TGCGCCAGCAGTCAATCTCGGGCAGGGGTGTGCACTGAAGCTTTCTTT.

This clone turned up a few times. The chain employs TRBV23-1 and TRBJ2-3; TRBD1 matches 8 bases. TRBV23-1 counts as an open reading frame of uncertain function. The CDR3 extends over 14 amino acids. V trimming: 4 bases; J trimming: 5 bases; junction bases outside the gene matches: 5. Here the CDR3 reads CASSPGRGRDTQYF. DNA for the CDR3: TGCGCCAGCAGTCCGGGCAGGGGGCGAGATACGCAGTATTTT.